What follows are 28 T cell receptor beta chains derived from one specimen sequenced in a study of blood T cells in healthy people across ages. A sample-barcoded 5' primer and a J-beta primer mix were used in a second PCR of about 7 to 11 cycles. TCRdb re-called the 5' RACE reads through MiXCR, storing one row per CDR3 protein. The table has 800,000 to 950,000 distinct CDR3 sequences, under 50% seen once. Sequenced sample: blood. The receptors shown here come from a man aged 30-40 years in good health.

The V call is TRBV5-1, the J call TRBJ2-3; the match to TRBD2 covers 9 bases. Germline V gene lookup returns CDR1 SGHRS and CDR2 YFSETQ. This CDR3 spans 14 amino acids. V trimming: 4 bases; J trimming: 3 bases; junction bases outside the gene matches: 3. The chain's CDR3 is CASSMAGGTDTQYF. CDR3 bases: TGCGCCAGCAGCATGGCGGGGGGGACAGATACGCAGTATTTT.

This clonotype was seen only once. The CDR3: CASSKVSGMNTEAFF. CDR3 in DNA: TGTGCCAGCAGTAAGGTATCTGGAATGAACACTGAAGCTTTCTTT. V is TRBV25-1 and J is TRBJ1-1; D uncertain. CDR3 length equals 15 residues. Germline lookup yields CDR1 MGHDK and CDR2 SYGVNS. V lost 5 bases to trimming and J lost 0 bases, with 13 bases between them.

The rearrangement joins TRBV12-3 or TRBV12-4 to TRBJ1-2; D is perhaps TRBD1 (5 bases). V lost 6 bases and J 7 bases, leaving 18 bases between the germline ends. The CDR3 length is 14 residues. The CDR3 region has the DNA TGTGCCAGCAGCCGCGGGACTGGCGTAGCTGGCTACACCTTC. It is translated as CASSRGTGVAGYTF.

The rearrangement links TRBV4-3 to TRBJ2-7; D is unresolved. Germline V gives CDR1 LGHNA, CDR2 YSLEER. The CDR3 is 16 amino acids. V lost 0 bases, J lost 2 bases, and 14 bases lay in between. The CDR3 here is CASSQDPGPSPYEQYF. DNA of the CDR3: TGCGCCAGCAGCCAAGATCCAGGTCCGAGCCCCTACGAGCAGTACTTC.

This clonotype was seen only a few times. The chain links TRBV20-1 to TRBJ2-7; D is ambiguous. V was clipped by 8 bases and J by 0 bases, with 20 bases between them. Per the germline V gene, CDR1 is DFQATT and CDR2 is SNEGSKA (reference sequence). The CDR3 contains 15 residues. The CDR3 DNA sequence: TGCAGTACCCCCGAACGTGGTCTCAACTCCTACGAGCAGTACTTC. Translated, it gives CSTPERGLNSYEQYF.

This clonotype was observed a few times. V and J are TRBV14 and TRBJ2-7; a weak D match, TRBD1 (5 bases). This CDR3 is built from 15 residues. The V and J ends lost 4 bases and 3 bases respectively, with 16 bases between them. CDR1 SGHDN and CDR2 FVKESK come from the germline V gene. This chain's CDR3 is CASSPNLPGIYEQYF. The CDR3 coding sequence is TGTGCCAGCAGCCCAAATCTCCCAGGGATCTACGAGCAGTACTTC.

The chain uses TRBV4-1 and TRBJ2-7; 8 bases align to TRBD1. The germline V gene has CDR1 MGHRA and CDR2 YSYEKL. The CDR3 totals 16 residues. V gave up 0 bases and J gave up 3 bases; unmatched junction bases: 7. DNA of the CDR3: TGCGCCAGCAGCCAAGATTCGACAGGGGTGGGCTACGAGCAGTACTTC. The encoded protein is CASSQDSTGVGYEQYF.

The genes are TRBV29-1 and TRBJ2-7; D could derive from TRBD1 or TRBD2 (7 bases each). Germline lookup yields CDR1 SQVTM and CDR2 ANQGSEA. This CDR3 comprises 14 residues. The ends were cut back, 2 bases at V and 1 base at J, with 12 bases in the middle. The CDR3 DNA sequence: TGCAGCGTTGAATCGCAGGGGGGGTCCTACGAGCAGTACTTC. Translating it yields CSVESQGGSYEQYF.

The chain recombines TRBV12-3 or TRBV12-4 with TRBJ2-7; D ambiguous. The V gene lost 2 bases and the J gene lost 6 bases, with 5 bases spanning the gap. The CDR3 consists of 11 residues. CDR3 amino acids: CASSLWSEQYF. For the CDR3, the DNA is TGTGCCAGCAGTTTATGGAGCGAGCAGTACTTC.

This clonotype was seen repeatedly, ten times or more. J is TRBJ1-6 and V is TRBV4-2, with 9 bases matching TRBD1. V lost 4 bases, J lost 6 bases, and 7 bases stayed unmatched. Looked up from germline, CDR1 is LGHNA and CDR2 is YNFKEQ. This CDR3 contains 16 residues. Written as DNA, the CDR3 is TGTGCCAGCAGCCTGACGGACAGGGGTAGTAATTCACCCCTCCACTTT. It yields the protein CASSLTDRGSNSPLHF.

This clonotype was seen more than once but under ten times. J is TRBJ2-7 and V is TRBV27, with TRBD1 as a possible D gene (6 bases). V lost 5 bases to trimming and J lost 3 bases, with 20 bases between them. The CDR3 covers 16 residues. CDR1 MNHEY and CDR2 SMNVEV come from the germline V gene (reference sequence). CDR3 nucleotide sequence: TGTGCCAGCAGTCCAAGATCCGGGACACTTTACTACGAGCAGTACTTC. Translated: CASSPRSGTLYYEQYF.

This clonotype was seen only a few times. The V gene is TRBV7-8, the J gene TRBJ2-7; D is uncertain. CDR1 is SGHVS, CDR2 FQNEAQ, per germline. The length of the CDR3 is 13 residues. V was shortened by 2 bases and J by 7 bases, with 12 bases between the two germline ends. For the CDR3, the DNA is TGTGCCAGCAGCTTATCCTTAAACAATGAGCAGTACTTC. Its protein is CASSLSLNNEQYF.

This chain links TRBV12-3 or TRBV12-4 with TRBJ2-1; 8 nucleotides align to TRBD1. The CDR3 extends over 15 amino acids. J gave up 3 bases and V 6 bases, and 7 bases lay outside the gene matches. The DNA of the CDR3 is TGTGCCAGCAGATCGCAACAGGGGGTCTACAATGAGCAGTTCTTC. It specifies CASRSQQGVYNEQFF.

DNA of the CDR3: TGCGCCAGCAGCTTGTCCGGGCCCACAGATACGCAGTATTTT. It encodes CASSLSGPTDTQYF. J is TRBJ2-3 and V is TRBV5-1, with unresolved D. CDR1 and CDR2 from the germline V gene are SGHRS and YFSETQ. The CDR3 sequence is 14 residues long. V was clipped by 1 base and J by 2 bases, with 8 bases between them.

This clonotype has a count of ten or more. The chain employs TRBV3-1 and TRBJ1-5, with unresolved D. The CDR3 contains 15 residues. Between the trimmed V and J ends, which lost 4 bases and 1 base, there was a span of 11 bases. Germline V lookup: CDR1 LGHDT, CDR2 YNNKEL (reference sequence). CDR3 bases: TGTGCCAGCAGCCCGGGCCCAGTGAGCAATCAGCCCCAGCATTTT. Translation: CASSPGPVSNQPQHF.

CDR3 nucleotides: TGCGCCAGCAGCCCGAGGTCCTCCGGGGAGCAGTACTTC. It codes for CASSPRSSGEQYF. The rearrangement joins TRBV4-1 to TRBJ2-4; possible D gene TRBD2, 5 bases. The CDR3 is made up of 13 amino acids. Germline V gene data show CDR1 as MGHRA and CDR2 as YSYEKL. The ends were cut back, 4 bases at V and 13 bases at J, with 17 bases in the middle.

Only a few counts were recorded for this clonotype. Written as DNA, the CDR3 is TGTGCCAGCAGAAAGGGTGGCGAGCAGTACTTC. As protein: CASRKGGEQYF. The rearrangement joins TRBV12-3 or TRBV12-4 to TRBJ2-7; D not certain. Trimming removed 6 bases from V and 6 bases from J, with 9 bases in between. This CDR3 has 11 residues.

CDR3 sequence (DNA): TGTGCCTGGAAGAACAGGGGGCCTAGCACCGGGGAGCTGTTTTTT. Encoded protein: CAWKNRGPSTGELFF. V usage is TRBV30 and J usage is TRBJ2-2, with 9 nucleotides matching TRBD1. Per the germline V gene, CDR1 is GTSNPN and CDR2 is SVGIG (reference sequence). The trim removed 4 bases at V and 4 bases at J, leaving 7 bases unmatched. CDR3 size: 15 residues.

In its sample, this clonotype was seen once. The V gene is TRBV20-1, the J gene TRBJ2-1; TRBD2 matches 8 bases. The CDR3 totals 16 residues. With V trimmed by 0 bases and J by 5 bases, 9 bases remained unmatched. The germline V gene has CDR1 DFQATT and CDR2 SNEGSKA (reference sequence). In DNA form, the CDR3 reads TGCAGTGCTAGAGATGGCGAGACTAGCGTGCACAATGAGCAGTTCTTC. It yields the protein CSARDGETSVHNEQFF.

The rearrangement joins TRBV6-6 to TRBJ2-5; TRBD2 matches at 7 bases. Germline V lookup: CDR1 MNHNY, CDR2 SVGAGI (reference sequence). The J segment lost 5 bases and the V segment lost 5 bases, leaving 11 bases of the junction unmatched. CDR3 length equals 15 residues. The CDR3 DNA reads TGTGCCAGCAGTCTAGTGGGCGGGGGTGGCGAGACCCAGTACTTC. It yields the protein CASSLVGGGGETQYF.

The CDR3 loop reads CASRTSPAQETQYF. The CDR3 nucleotides are TGTGCCAGCAGAACTAGTCCCGCTCAAGAGACCCAGTACTTC. The chain recombines TRBV7-2 with TRBJ2-5; tentative D call: TRBD2 (5 bases). This CDR3 is 14 amino acids long. Germline V gene data show CDR1 as SGHTA and CDR2 as FQGNSA. V was clipped by 6 bases and J by 2 bases, with 13 bases between them.

Comments on this clonotype: One base away lies a much larger clone, so this may be a sequencing read error. The gene calls are TRBV7-2 and TRBJ1-5; 7 nucleotides match TRBD1. The V segment lost 1 base and the J segment 6 bases; nucleotides outside the gene matches: 6. This CDR3 region has 15 residues. Germline CDR1 is SGHTA and CDR2 is FQGNSA. In DNA form, the CDR3 reads TGTGCCAGCAGCTTAGGCAGGGGGATGGGTCAGCCCCAGCATTTT. This codes for CASSLGRGMGQPQHF.

V and J are TRBV5-1 and TRBJ2-5, with 10 bases identical to TRBD1. The V segment lost 6 bases and the J segment 11 bases; nucleotides outside the gene matches: 10. The V gene's germline CDR1 is SGHRS and CDR2 YFSETQ. This CDR3 region has 13 residues. In DNA, the CDR3 is TGCGCCAGCACCGGGACAGGGGCCAATGAGCAGTACTTC. This encodes CASTGTGANEQYF. The full variable domain, rest sourced from reference TRBV5-1 and TRBJ2-5, is KAGVTQTPRYLIKTRGQQVTLSCSPISGHRSVSWYQQTPGQGLQFLFEYFSETQRNKGNFPGRFSGRQFSNSRSEMNVSTLELGDSALYLCASTGTGANEQYFGPGTRLLVL.

This clonotype was seen repeatedly, ten times or more. V usage is TRBV7-3 and J usage is TRBJ1-1; weak D call: TRBD1 (6 bases). The CDR3 loop spans 13 amino acids. The germline V and J ends were trimmed by 5 bases and 3 bases, with 10 bases remaining between them. CDR1 and CDR2 from the germline V gene are SGHTA and FQGTGA. CDR3 bases: TGTGCCAGCAGCAGACGGACAGACACTGAAGCTTTCTTT. Translation: CASSRRTDTEAFF. The full variable domain, with the rest looked up from reference TRBV7-3 and TRBJ1-1, is GAGVSQTPSNKVTEKGKYVELRCDPISGHTALYWYRQSLGQGPEFLIYFQGTGAADDSGLPNDRFFAVRPEGSVSTLKIQRTERGDSAVYLCASSRRTDTEAFFGQGTRLTVV.

This clonotype showed up just a few times. The chain uses TRBV6-6 and TRBJ1-5; D remains ambiguous. This CDR3 spans 16 amino acids. Trimming stripped 5 bases from V and 2 bases from J, with 16 bases between. Germline CDR1 is MNHNY and CDR2 is SVGAGI (reference sequence). CDR3 amino acids: CASSGHGVIRNQPQHF. For the CDR3, the DNA is TGTGCCAGCAGTGGCCACGGGGTTATCCGCAATCAGCCCCAGCATTTT.

This clonotype was found a few times. The chain couples TRBV12-3 or TRBV12-4 to TRBJ1-2, with D possibly matching TRBD1 (5 bases). This CDR3 contains 15 residues. V dropped 5 bases and J dropped 4 bases, with 17 bases sitting between them. The CDR3 loop is CASSRDRSRSYGYTF. The CDR3, as DNA: TGTGCCAGCAGTCGGGACCGCAGCAGGAGCTATGGCTACACCTTC.

This clonotype came up once. The CDR3 spells CASSLGSGRDAQYF. Written as DNA, the CDR3 is TGTGCCAGCAGTTTAGGCAGCGGAAGAGACGCCCAGTACTTC. The gene calls are TRBV12-3 or TRBV12-4 and TRBJ2-5, with a possible D match to TRBD2 (5 bases). V lost 1 base to trimming and J lost 9 bases, with 15 bases between them. This CDR3 region has 14 residues.

This chain links TRBV20-1 with TRBJ2-3; 9 nucleotides match TRBD2. The CDR3 length is 15 residues. Trimming at V came to 5 bases and at J to 3 bases, leaving 9 bases not matched to a gene. Germline assignment: CDR1 DFQATT and CDR2 SNEGSKA (reference sequence). In DNA, the CDR3 is TGCAGTGCTGAAGGGCCGGGACTAGCAACAGATACGCAGTATTTT. This translates into CSAEGPGLATDTQYF.